This passage covers 17 T cell receptor beta chains from one sample sequenced in a study of blood T cells in healthy people across ages. The second PCR ran about 6 to 12 cycles with a sample-barcoded 5' primer and J-beta primers. TCRdb re-called the 5' RACE reads with MiXCR, one entry per CDR3 protein. The sample carries about 680,000 distinct CDR3 sequences, about 52% recorded once. Sequencing was carried out using blood. The receptor set was obtained from a woman aged 55-70 years in good health.

In regard to this clonotype: At one of its ends the junction is not consistent with the germline gene, which may arise from a read error. The chain's CDR3 is CCARGRAASEQYF. The CDR3 DNA reads TGCTGTGCTAGAGGAAGGGCAGCCTCCGAGCAGTACTTC. The chain combines TRBV20-1 with TRBJ2-7; D unclear. Germline V gene sequence: CDR1 DFQATT, CDR2 SNEGSKA (reference sequence). The CDR3 contains 13 residues.

The chain is built from TRBV7-2 and TRBJ2-7; the D gene is possibly TRBD1 (6 bases). This CDR3 contains 15 residues. Germline V CDR1 and CDR2: SGHTA, FQGNSA. The germline V and J ends were trimmed by 2 bases and 2 bases, with 13 bases remaining between them. CDR3 sequence (DNA): TGTGCCAGCAGCTTAACGGCAGGGGACCCCTACGAGCAGTACTTC. As protein: CASSLTAGDPYEQYF.

The gene calls are TRBV29-1 and TRBJ2-1, with 8 bases that match TRBD2. Near its end, the DNA agrees better with TRBJ2-7, so the J call may be wrong. The CDR3 spans 13 residues. The germline CDR1 and CDR2 sequences are SQVTM and ANQGSEA. The CDR3 region has the DNA TGCAGCGTTGTGACGGGAGGGCCCTACGAGCAGTACTTC. It codes for CSVVTGGPYEQYF.

The V call is TRBV6-5, the J call TRBJ1-1; no clear D. Germline loops: CDR1 MNHEY, CDR2 SVGAGI. The CDR3 is 14 amino acids. Between the trimmed V and J ends, which lost 7 bases and 5 bases, there was a span of 17 bases. CDR3 coding DNA: TGTGCCAGCATTCTATCAATTAGAGGAACTGAAGCTTTCTTT. This codes for CASILSIRGTEAFF.

This clonotype was detected ten times or more. This chain uses TRBV20-1 with TRBJ2-4; D is unresolved. Germline V gives CDR1 DFQATT, CDR2 SNEGSKA (reference sequence). The V end was cut by 5 bases, the J end by 1 base, with 9 bases between. This CDR3 region has 13 residues. The CDR3 sequence: CSAQEGAKNIQYF. CDR3 nucleotide sequence: TGCAGTGCTCAAGAAGGGGCCAAAAACATTCAGTACTTC.

This chain joins TRBV5-5 and TRBJ1-1; D is ambiguous. Germline lookup yields CDR1 SGHKS and CDR2 YYEKEE (reference sequence). The V end was cut by 2 bases, the J end by 3 bases, with 11 bases between. The CDR3 totals 14 residues. The CDR3 nucleotides read TGTGCCAGCAGCTTCCTAATTCTTCACACTGAAGCTTTCTTT. Protein product: CASSFLILHTEAFF.

The chain recombines TRBV6-5 with TRBJ2-7; D is perhaps TRBD1 or TRBD2 (5 bases each). V was shortened by 2 bases and J by 2 bases, with 13 bases between the two germline ends. This CDR3 has 15 amino acids. In germline, CDR1 is MNHEY, CDR2 SVGAGI. In nucleotides, the CDR3 is TGTGCCAGCAGTTACGCCCGGGACGGCCCCTACGAGCAGTACTTC. It is translated as CASSYARDGPYEQYF.

This clonotype was recorded only once. This chain joins TRBV4-3 and TRBJ1-4; the match to TRBD1 covers 10 bases. The CDR3 has 15 residues. Germline CDR1 and CDR2: LGHNA and YSLEER. V lost 4 bases to trimming and J lost 11 bases; unmatched junction nucleotides: 10. The CDR3 loop reads CASSLLGTGVEKLFF. The CDR3, as DNA: TGCGCCAGCAGCCTGCTTGGGACAGGGGTGGAGAAACTGTTTTTT.

This clonotype was detected a few times. The chain links TRBV13 to TRBJ1-2; no reliable D call. Trimming pared 2 bases from V and 5 bases from J, leaving 12 bases between. CDR1 is PRHDT, CDR2 FYEKMQ, per germline (reference sequence). The CDR3 is 14 residues long. The CDR3 nucleotides are TGTGCCAGCAGCTTAAACGACGGGAGATATGGCTACACCTTC. Protein product: CASSLNDGRYGYTF. Full variable domain (rest looked up from reference TRBV13 and TRBJ1-2): AAGVIQSPRHLIKEKRETATLKCYPIPRHDTVYWYQQGPGQDPQFLISFYEKMQSDKGSIPDRFSAQQFSDYHSELNMSSLELGDSALYFCASSLNDGRYGYTFGSGTRLTVV.

As concerns this clonotype: An end of the junction differs from the germline gene, which may be a read error. V and J are TRBV4-3 and TRBJ2-2; D possibly corresponds to TRBD2 (5 bases). CDR3 size: 17 residues. CDR1 and CDR2 from the germline V gene are LGHNA and YSLEER. In DNA form, the CDR3 reads TGCGCCAGCAGCCCCTATCCCACCGGAGCTGGCACCGGGGAGCAGTTTTTT. The encoded protein is CASSPYPTGAGTGEQFF.

CDR3: CASRRDVGTEAFF. CDR3 nucleotides: TGTGCCAGCCGGAGGGACGTGGGCACTGAAGCTTTCTTT. V is TRBV2 and J is TRBJ1-1, with D possibly being TRBD1 (5 bases). V lost 8 bases and J lost 4, with 14 bases in between. This CDR3 spans 13 amino acids. Germline V gene sequence: CDR1 SNHLY, CDR2 FYNNEI. Drawing the rest from reference TRBV2 and TRBJ1-1, the complete variable domain is EPEVTQTPSHQVTQMGQEVILRCVPISNHLYFYWYRQILGQKVEFLVSFYNNEISEKSEIFDDQFSVERPDGSNFTLKIRSTKLEDSAMYFCASRRDVGTEAFFGQGTRLTVV.

This clonotype was seen a handful of times. The chain employs TRBV6-2 or TRBV6-3 and TRBJ2-7, with a tentative D call TRBD2 (5 bases). This CDR3 has 16 residues. Trimming left V 2 bases short and J 2 bases short, with 16 bases between. Germline V lookup: CDR1 MNHEY, CDR2 SVGEGT. The CDR3 DNA is TGTGCCAGCAGTTACCTCCTGCGGGCCACCCCCTACGAGCAGTACTTC. This translates into CASSYLLRATPYEQYF.

The chain joins TRBV6-2 or TRBV6-3 to TRBJ2-1; TRBD1 aligns across 7 bases. The ends lost 6 bases at V and 6 bases at J; junction bases unmatched: 8. Per the germline V gene, CDR1 is MNHEY and CDR2 is SVGEGT. This CDR3 has 14 residues. The DNA for the CDR3 is TGTGCCAGCAGCTCCGCGGACAGGCTCAATGAGCAGTTCTTC. This translates into CASSSADRLNEQFF.

This chain uses TRBV6-2 or TRBV6-3 with TRBJ2-6, with TRBD2 matching 9 bases. The V gene end was trimmed by 6 bases and the J gene end by 0 bases; junction bases not matched to a gene: 6. The CDR3 runs 17 residues. The germline gives CDR1 MNHEY, CDR2 SVGEGT. The CDR3 is CASSYLAGLSGANVLTF. The CDR3 coding sequence is TGTGCCAGCAGCTATCTAGCGGGGCTCTCTGGGGCCAACGTCCTGACTTTC.

This clonotype has just a few counts. Here the CDR3 DNA reads TGTGCCAGTTCGACAGGGGCCTATTCCCCCCCTACGGAGCAGTACTTC. This codes for CASSTGAYSPPTEQYF. This chain links TRBV27 with TRBJ2-7, with TRBD1 matching over 8 bases. Germline trimming cut 9 bases from V and 7 bases from J; bases unmatched to any gene: 20. The germline V gene encodes CDR1 MNHEY and CDR2 SMNVEV (reference sequence). There are 16 residues in the CDR3.

The chain has TRBV7-9 and TRBJ1-1, with TRBD1 as a possible D gene (5 bases). The CDR3 is made up of 17 amino acids. The germline gives CDR1 SEHNR, CDR2 FQNEAQ (reference sequence). With 1 base removed from V and 2 bases from J, the gap between germline ends came to 17 bases. The CDR3 protein is CASSLEWPGTDNTEAFF. In nucleotides, the CDR3 is TGTGCCAGCAGCTTAGAGTGGCCCGGGACGGACAACACTGAAGCTTTCTTT.

This chain uses TRBV29-1 with TRBJ2-1, with TRBD2 matching 11 bases. This CDR3 has 13 residues. Unmatched junction bases numbered 0, after V lost 3 bases and J lost 5 bases. CDR1 and CDR2 from the germline V gene are SQVTM and ANQGSEA. Here the CDR3 reads CSVDSGRDNEQFF. Here the CDR3 DNA reads TGCAGCGTTGATAGCGGGAGGGACAATGAGCAGTTCTTC.